The T cell receptor (beta chain) under discussion was sequenced for a study of tumor-infiltrating lymphocytes in localized non-small cell lung cancer. Study context: Patients included smokers and never-smokers with various histologies, some sampled after neoadjuvant chemotherapy.

Libraries were prepared by immunoSEQ multiplex PCR; TCRdb keeps only in-frame clonotypes and omits some of them. Counted here are more than 12,000 clones, about two thirds occurring once; the ten biggest clones make up roughly a fifth. The CDR3 covers 14 residues. The V gene's germline CDR1 is SGHTA and CDR2 FQGTGA. V lost 6 bases and J lost 1, with 12 bases in between. The gene calls are TRBV7-3 and TRBJ1-1, with a tentative D call TRBD1 (6 bases). The clonotype was recovered from a human donor with non-small cell lung cancer. The sequenced sample was uninvolved lung tissue not adjacent to the tumor. CDR3 sequence (DNA): TGTGCCAGCAGAGCGGGGGGGCCGAACACTGAAGCTTTCTTT. This translates into CASRAGGPNTEAFF.